The source of this TCR beta chain is a study of cytomegalovirus exposure and HLA in healthy donors. The PCR used 60 Vbeta and 13 Jbeta primers. Measured with immunoSEQ multiplex PCR; TCRdb has only the in-frame clones, and not every one. The sample lists about 160,000 clones; around 80% were seen once. V shed 5 bases, J shed 10 bases, and the junction held 11 bases outside the gene matches. CDR3 length: 13 residues. Germline V gene data show CDR1 as SGHRS and CDR2 as YFSETQ. Sequenced material: PBMCs. The J gene is TRBJ2-7, the V gene TRBV5-1, with 8 bases that match TRBD1. This TCR came from a woman between 50 and 59 years old in good health and CMV-seropositive. CDR3: CASSFGTGNGQYF. CDR3 nucleotides: TGCGCCAGCAGTTTCGGGACAGGCAACGGTCAGTACTTC.